This T cell receptor beta chain derives from a study of cytomegalovirus exposure and HLA in healthy donors. Study context: Genotyping showed roughly 86% of about 370 donors falling in the Caucasian-associated ancestry cluster.

At the time of sampling, donors were nominally healthy, though unrecorded immune exposures were likely. The CDR3 sequence is 16 residues long. Germline-derived CDR1 and CDR2 are SGHRS and YFSETQ. The V gene end was trimmed by 2 bases and the J gene end by 3 bases; junction bases not matched to a gene: 6. The PCR made use of 60 Vbeta and 13 Jbeta primers. Profiling relied on immunoSEQ multiplex PCR, and the TCRdb table lists in-frame clones only, not all of them. The repertoire holds about 180,000 clones, 84% seen once, with 0.38% in the top ten. Sequencing was carried out using PBMCs. This chain uses TRBV5-1 with TRBJ2-3; 10 bases line up with TRBD2. The clonotype was recovered from a boy younger than 10 in good health and CMV-seronegative. CDR3 sequence: CASSFDSGRRTDTQYF. The CDR3 DNA is TGCGCCAGCAGCTTTGATAGCGGGAGGAGGACAGATACGCAGTATTTT. Variable domain in full (rest from reference TRBV5-1 and TRBJ2-3): KAGVTQTPRYLIKTRGQQVTLSCSPISGHRSVSWYQQTPGQGLQFLFEYFSETQRNKGNFPGRFSGRQFSNSRSEMNVSTLELGDSALYLCASSFDSGRRTDTQYFGPGTRLTVL.